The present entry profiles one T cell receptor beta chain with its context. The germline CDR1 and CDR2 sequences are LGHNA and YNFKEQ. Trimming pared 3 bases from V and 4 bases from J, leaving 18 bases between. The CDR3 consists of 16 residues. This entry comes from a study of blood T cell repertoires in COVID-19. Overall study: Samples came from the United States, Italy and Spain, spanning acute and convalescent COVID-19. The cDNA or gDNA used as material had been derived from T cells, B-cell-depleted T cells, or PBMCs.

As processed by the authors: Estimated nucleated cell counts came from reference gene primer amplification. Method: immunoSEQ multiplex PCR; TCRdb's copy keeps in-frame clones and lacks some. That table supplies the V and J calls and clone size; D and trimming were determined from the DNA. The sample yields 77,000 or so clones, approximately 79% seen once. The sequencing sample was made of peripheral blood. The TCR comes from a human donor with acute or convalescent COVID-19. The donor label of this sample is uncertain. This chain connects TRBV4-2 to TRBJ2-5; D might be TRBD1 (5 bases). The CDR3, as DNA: TGTGCCAGCAGCCACACCCAGCAAGGGGCGAGAGAGACCCAGTACTTC. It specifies CASSHTQQGARETQYF.